Below are 28 T cell receptor beta chains sequenced from a single sample in a study of shared clonotypes between healthy human individuals. Sequencing was performed with immunoSEQ multiplex PCR; in TCRdb, only in-frame clones are kept and a portion is missing. The sample has 2 million to 2.5 million clones; under 95% are singletons. The sample was naive CD4+ T cells from PBMCs. Indicated subset: CD45RA+ positively selected. These receptors all stem from a man between 18 and 29 years old in good health. Some clones in this sample may be carry-over from other donors' samples.

This clone was counted a few times. This rearrangement joins TRBV5-4 to TRBJ1-1; 8 bases agree with TRBD1. CDR1 and CDR2 from the germline V gene are SGHNT and YYREEE (reference sequence). The CDR3 totals 15 residues. J gave up 0 bases and V 5 bases, and 6 bases lay outside the gene matches. The CDR3 region has the DNA TGTGCCAGCAGTACAGGGGGATCGATGAACACTGAAGCTTTCTTT. Its protein product is CASSTGGSMNTEAFF.

V usage is TRBV7-6 and J usage is TRBJ2-7, with 8 bases lining up with TRBD2. V dropped 5 bases and J dropped 0; count of bases not matched to a gene: 12. This CDR3 has 17 amino acids. Germline CDR1 SGHVS, CDR2 FNYEAQ. CDR3 amino acids: CASSRGARSGSSYEQYF. CDR3 in DNA: TGTGCCAGCAGCCGGGGGGCCCGGAGCGGGAGCTCCTACGAGCAGTACTTC.

The chain combines TRBV7-3 with TRBJ2-5; TRBD1 aligns across 9 bases. Germline CDR1 reads SGHTA; CDR2 reads FQGTGA. Unmatched junction bases numbered 12, after V lost 5 bases and J lost 5 bases. This CDR3 spans 16 amino acids. The CDR3 spells CASSPTMGTGWETQYF. The CDR3 DNA follows: TGTGCCAGCAGCCCGACCATGGGGACAGGGTGGGAGACCCAGTACTTC.

The chain couples TRBV7-9 to TRBJ1-3; D uncertain. The germline V and J ends were trimmed by 8 bases and 1 base, with 12 bases remaining between them. CDR1 and CDR2 (germline): SEHNR, FQNEAQ (reference sequence). CDR3 length: 14 amino acids. For the CDR3, the DNA is TGTGCCAGCGGACCGAGGTTGTCTGGAAACACCATATATTTT. Protein: CASGPRLSGNTIYF. Full variable domain (outside the CDR3, taken from reference TRBV7-9 and TRBJ1-3): DTGVSQNPRHKITKRGQNVTFRCDPISEHNRLYWYRQTLGQGPEFLTYFQNEAQLEKSRLLSDRFSAERPKGSFSTLEIQRTEQGDSAMYLCASGPRLSGNTIYFGEGSWLTVV.

The rearrangement joins TRBV4-2 to TRBJ2-1, with D perhaps matching TRBD1 (6 bases). The CDR3 covers 17 residues. The V gene lost 0 bases and the J gene lost 5 bases, with 17 bases spanning the gap. Germline CDR1 is LGHNA and CDR2 is YNFKEQ. The CDR3 loop reads CASSQDGTPVGNNEQFF. The CDR3 nucleotides read TGTGCCAGCAGCCAAGATGGGACACCCGTTGGGAACAATGAGCAGTTCTTC.

The CDR3 loop reads CASSDFRHRIGEQYF. Here the CDR3 DNA reads TGTGCCAGCAGTGACTTTCGGCACAGGATCGGCGAGCAGTACTTC. This chain connects TRBV6-4 to TRBJ2-7, with a possible D match to TRBD1 (5 bases). The CDR3 extends over 15 amino acids. V lost 1 base, J lost 6 bases, and 16 bases lay in between. From germline, CDR1 is MRHNA and CDR2 SNTAGT.

This clone was observed a few times. CDR3 nucleotides: TGTGCCAGCAGTCCCGGTGGGGCAGCGAACACTGAAGCTTTCTTT. As protein: CASSPGGAANTEAFF. The chain has TRBV28 and TRBJ1-1; possibly TRBD1 for D (5 bases). Germline lookup yields CDR1 MDHEN and CDR2 SYDVKM. V was shortened by 5 bases and J by 1 base, with 14 bases between the two germline ends. The CDR3 length is 15 residues.

V usage is TRBV5-4 and J usage is TRBJ2-1; D not resolved. Trimming left V 1 base short and J 5 bases short, with 10 bases between. The CDR3 runs 14 residues. Germline lookup yields CDR1 SGHNT and CDR2 YYREEE (reference sequence). CDR3 amino acids: CASSLPRVHNEQFF. CDR3 bases: TGTGCCAGCAGCTTGCCAAGAGTCCACAATGAGCAGTTCTTC.

Of note for this clone: Within the sample, other DNA sequences also encode this same CDR3. V and J are TRBV5-1 and TRBJ2-5; the D is unclear. V was clipped by 0 bases and J by 2 bases, with 5 bases between them. Germline CDR1 SGHRS, CDR2 YFSETQ. The CDR3 sequence is 13 residues long. The CDR3 DNA reads TGCGCCAGCAGCTTGGGACTGCAAGAGACCCAGTACTTC. It codes for CASSLGLQETQYF.

This rearrangement joins TRBV10-1 to TRBJ2-2, with D possibly TRBD2 on 6 matching bases. Trimming stripped 7 bases from V and 3 bases from J, with 18 bases between. Per the germline V gene, CDR1 is WNHNN and CDR2 is SYGVQD (reference sequence). The CDR3 is 16 amino acids. The CDR3 DNA reads TGCGCCAGCACCAGAGCTAGCGTTTTTTACACCGGGGAGCTGTTTTTT. This translates into CASTRASVFYTGELFF.

This clone has only one observation. The same CDR3 is also encoded by other DNA sequences in this sample. This rearrangement joins TRBV18 to TRBJ2-7, with D maybe TRBD1 (6 bases). CDR1 and CDR2 (germline): KGHSH, LQKENI. The V end lost 3 bases, the J end lost 2 bases, and 11 bases lay between the germline ends. This CDR3 has 14 amino acids. CDR3 sequence (DNA): TGTGCCAGCTCACCGGCACAGGGAACCTACGAGCAGTACTTC. Protein product: CASSPAQGTYEQYF. Using reference TRBV18 and TRBJ2-7 for the parts outside the CDR3, the full variable domain is NAGVMQNPRHLVRRRGQEARLRCSPMKGHSHVYWYRQLPEEGLKFMVYLQKENIIDESGMPKERFSAEFPKEGPSILRIQQVVRGDSAAYFCASSPAQGTYEQYFGPGTRLTVT.

The gene calls are TRBV9 and TRBJ2-2, with 10 bases fitting TRBD1. CDR3 length: 15 amino acids. Germline CDR1 SGDLS, CDR2 YYNGEE. The V and J ends lost 4 bases and 3 bases, in that order; junction bases with no gene match: 3. DNA of the CDR3: TGTGCCAGCAGCCAGACAGGGGGCGACACCGGGGAGCTGTTTTTT. It yields the protein CASSQTGGDTGELFF.

This clone was counted a single time. The rearrangement uses TRBV7-2 and TRBJ1-6; 8 bases are shared with TRBD1. Germline V lookup: CDR1 SGHTA, CDR2 FQGNSA. J gave up 7 bases and V 1 base, and 6 bases lay outside the gene matches. This CDR3 has 16 amino acids. CDR3 nucleotides: TGTGCCAGCAGCTTAGGAAGGACAGGGATCAATTCACCCCTCCACTTT. As protein: CASSLGRTGINSPLHF.

The rearrangement uses TRBV18 and TRBJ2-5; the D gene is possibly TRBD1 (6 bases). V was clipped by 6 bases and J by 1 base, with 12 bases between them. The CDR3 loop spans 14 amino acids. Germline CDR1 reads KGHSH; CDR2 reads LQKENI. CDR3 sequence reads: CASSSDRAQETQYF. CDR3 bases: TGTGCCAGCTCGTCGGACAGAGCCCAAGAGACCCAGTACTTC.

V and J are TRBV7-2 and TRBJ1-3; D gene uncertain. Trimming cost V 1 base and J 0 bases, with 4 bases left between them. There are 14 residues in the CDR3. Per germline, CDR1 SGHTA and CDR2 FQGNSA. The CDR3 reads CASSLEDSGNTIYF. CDR3 DNA: TGTGCCAGCAGCTTAGAAGACTCTGGAAACACCATATATTTT.

This chain connects TRBV4-1 to TRBJ1-5, with D possibly being TRBD1 (6 bases). CDR3 length equals 18 residues. In germline, CDR1 is MGHRA, CDR2 YSYEKL. Trimming cost V 6 bases and J 4 bases, with 25 bases left between them. CDR3 in DNA: TGCGCCAGCAGTGCCACACCGGGGGGCTCAGACCGGAATCAGCCCCAGCATTTT. It encodes CASSATPGGSDRNQPQHF.

The chain joins TRBV28 to TRBJ1-4; the match to TRBD1 covers 7 bases. Germline loops: CDR1 MDHEN, CDR2 SYDVKM. V lost 6 bases and J lost 2; bases outside the gene matches: 3. The CDR3 contains 14 residues. The CDR3 spells CASRGTETNEKLFF. The DNA of the CDR3 is TGTGCCAGCAGAGGGACAGAGACTAATGAAAAACTGTTTTTT.

The chain uses TRBV5-4 and TRBJ2-1, with 7 nucleotides matching TRBD1. Trimming removed 3 bases from V and 9 bases from J; junction bases left unmatched: 15. The CDR3 contains 16 residues. The germline gives CDR1 SGHNT, CDR2 YYREEE (reference sequence). DNA for the CDR3: TGTGCCAGCAGCTCTCCGGCAGACAGGGTATTTGGTGAGCAGTTCTTC. Protein: CASSSPADRVFGEQFF.

V usage is TRBV19 and J usage is TRBJ2-5; 14 nucleotides agree with TRBD2. Germline CDR1 reads LNHDA; CDR2 reads SQIVND (reference sequence). Trimming at V came to 2 bases and at J to 3 bases, leaving 2 bases not matched to a gene. The CDR3 runs 16 residues. The CDR3 sequence: CASSIMGLAGEETQYF. The CDR3, as DNA: TGTGCCAGTAGTATAATGGGACTAGCGGGAGAAGAGACCCAGTACTTC.

J is TRBJ2-7 and V is TRBV10-3, with D possibly being TRBD2 (5 bases). The V end lost 3 bases, the J end lost 2 bases, and 5 bases lay between the germline ends. This CDR3 contains 12 residues. The germline gives CDR1 ENHRY, CDR2 SYGVKD. The CDR3 here is CAISELAYEQYF. DNA of the CDR3: TGTGCCATCAGTGAACTAGCCTACGAGCAGTACTTC.

The J gene is TRBJ1-1, the V gene TRBV6-1; no clear D gene. Germline CDR1 MNHNS, CDR2 SASEGT. The CDR3 consists of 14 residues. Trimming cost V 11 bases and J 3 bases, with 19 bases left between them. CDR3 bases: TGTGCCGCCCAGTCAGTGGACGCTTACACTGAAGCTTTCTTT. Its translation: CAAQSVDAYTEAFF.

The chain is built from TRBV28 and TRBJ2-3; the D gene could be TRBD1 or TRBD2 (6 bases each). Deletions cut 5 bases from V and 0 bases from J, with 12 bases between. The germline V gene has CDR1 MDHEN and CDR2 SYDVKM. There are 15 residues in the CDR3. CDR3 in DNA: TGTGCCAGCAGTCCCGGGGGCCCTAGCACAGATACGCAGTATTTT. Amino acids: CASSPGGPSTDTQYF.

The chain links TRBV6-5 to TRBJ1-5; D is undetermined. This CDR3 is built from 15 residues. Germline CDR1 is MNHEY and CDR2 is SVGAGI. The ends were cut back, 0 bases at V and 6 bases at J, with 12 bases in the middle. The chain's CDR3 is CASSYSAAPGQPQHF. CDR3 nucleotide sequence: TGTGCCAGCAGTTACTCGGCAGCGCCCGGTCAGCCCCAGCATTTT.

The V call is TRBV7-3, the J call TRBJ2-1, with D possibly TRBD1 on 6 matching bases. CDR3 length: 16 amino acids. V was pared by 2 bases and J by 4 bases, with 15 bases between. From germline, CDR1 is SGHTA and CDR2 FQGTGA. The CDR3 loop reads CASSLLSGQVYNEQFF. The CDR3 DNA follows: TGTGCCAGCAGCTTATTGTCGGGACAAGTTTACAATGAGCAGTTCTTC.

The chain combines TRBV9 with TRBJ2-1; TRBD1 agrees at 10 bases. The CDR3 length is 18 residues. Unmatched junction bases numbered 13, after V lost 3 bases and J lost 4 bases. Per the germline V gene, CDR1 is SGDLS and CDR2 is YYNGEE. The CDR3 DNA is TGTGCCAGCAGCGAGTCTACTTCCGGGACAGGGGTGTACAATGAGCAGTTCTTC. It encodes CASSESTSGTGVYNEQFF.

The chain links TRBV7-3 to TRBJ2-7; TRBD2 aligns across 9 bases. Losses at the gene ends were 5 bases for V and 0 bases for J; bases not matched to a gene: 5. This CDR3 is 15 amino acids long. Germline V lookup: CDR1 SGHTA, CDR2 FQGTGA. The CDR3 sequence: CASSPRGGSSYEQYF. In DNA form, the CDR3 reads TGTGCCAGCAGCCCGCGGGGGGGCAGCTCCTACGAGCAGTACTTC.

The chain carries TRBV19 and TRBJ2-1, with 9 bases that match TRBD1. V was pared by 4 bases and J by 0 bases, with 4 bases of the junction left unmatched. The CDR3 sequence is 16 residues long. Germline V lookup: CDR1 LNHDA, CDR2 SQIVND (reference sequence). The CDR3 DNA follows: TGTGCCAGTAGTACCCGGGACAGGGTCTCCTACAATGAGCAGTTCTTC. Translation: CASSTRDRVSYNEQFF.

This chain links TRBV13 with TRBJ2-3, with TRBD2 matching 14 bases. Per germline, CDR1 PRHDT and CDR2 FYEKMQ (reference sequence). This CDR3 has 19 amino acids. Unmatched junction bases numbered 13, after V lost 3 bases and J lost 5 bases. The CDR3 nucleotides are TGTGCCAGCAGCTTTCGGATCCCGACTAGCGGGAGGGCTGGAGATACGCAGTATTTT. Its protein is CASSFRIPTSGRAGDTQYF.